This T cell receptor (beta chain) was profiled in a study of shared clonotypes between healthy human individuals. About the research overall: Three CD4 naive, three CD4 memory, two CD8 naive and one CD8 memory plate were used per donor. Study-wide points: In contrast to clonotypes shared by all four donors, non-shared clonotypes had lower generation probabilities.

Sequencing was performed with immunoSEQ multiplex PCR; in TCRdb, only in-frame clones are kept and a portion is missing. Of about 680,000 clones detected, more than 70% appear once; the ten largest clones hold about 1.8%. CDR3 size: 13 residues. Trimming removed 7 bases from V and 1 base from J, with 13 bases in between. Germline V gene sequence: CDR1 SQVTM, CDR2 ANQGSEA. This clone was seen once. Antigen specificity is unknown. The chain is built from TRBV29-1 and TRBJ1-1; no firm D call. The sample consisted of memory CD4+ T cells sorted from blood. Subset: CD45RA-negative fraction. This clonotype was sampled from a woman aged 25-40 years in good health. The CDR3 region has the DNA TGCAGCGGGCTAGCTGGACCGAACACTGAAGCTTTCTTT. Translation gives CSGLAGPNTEAFF.